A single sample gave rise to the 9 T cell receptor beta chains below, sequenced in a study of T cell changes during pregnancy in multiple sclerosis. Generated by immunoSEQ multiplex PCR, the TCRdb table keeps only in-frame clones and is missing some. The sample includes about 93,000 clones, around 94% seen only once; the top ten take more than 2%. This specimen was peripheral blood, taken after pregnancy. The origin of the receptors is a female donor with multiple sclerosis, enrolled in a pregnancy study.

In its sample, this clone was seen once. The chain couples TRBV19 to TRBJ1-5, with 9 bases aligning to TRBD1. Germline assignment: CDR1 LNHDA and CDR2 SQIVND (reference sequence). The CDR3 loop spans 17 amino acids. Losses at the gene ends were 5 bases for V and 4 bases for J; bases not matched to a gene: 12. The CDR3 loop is CASSVEQGARGNQPQHF. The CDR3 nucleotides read TGTGCCAGTAGTGTCGAACAGGGGGCGAGGGGGAATCAGCCCCAGCATTTT. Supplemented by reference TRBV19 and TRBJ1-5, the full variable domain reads DGGITQSPKYLFRKEGQNVTLSCEQNLNHDAMYWYRQDPGQGLRLIYYSQIVNDFQKGDIAEGYSVSREKKESFPLTVTSAQKNPTAFYLCASSVEQGARGNQPQHFGDGTRLSIL.

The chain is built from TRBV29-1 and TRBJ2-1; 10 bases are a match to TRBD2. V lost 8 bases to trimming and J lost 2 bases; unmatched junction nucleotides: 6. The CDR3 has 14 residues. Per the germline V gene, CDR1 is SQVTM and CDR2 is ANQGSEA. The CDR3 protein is CSTGLAITYNEQFF. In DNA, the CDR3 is TGCAGCACGGGACTAGCGATTACCTACAATGAGCAGTTCTTC.

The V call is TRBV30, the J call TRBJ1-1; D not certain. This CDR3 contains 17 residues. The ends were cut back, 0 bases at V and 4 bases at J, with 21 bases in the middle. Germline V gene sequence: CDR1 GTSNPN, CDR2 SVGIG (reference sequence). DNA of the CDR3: TGTGCCTGGAGTGTAGGAGGTGGCGCCGGGAAAGGCACTGAAGCTTTCTTT. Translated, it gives CAWSVGGGAGKGTEAFF.

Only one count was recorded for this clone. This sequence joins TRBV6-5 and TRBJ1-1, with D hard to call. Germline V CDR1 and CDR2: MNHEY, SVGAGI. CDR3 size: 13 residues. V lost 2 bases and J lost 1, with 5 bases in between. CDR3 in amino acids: CASSYGRNTEAFF. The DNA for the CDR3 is TGTGCCAGCAGTTACGGCCGGAACACTGAAGCTTTCTTT.

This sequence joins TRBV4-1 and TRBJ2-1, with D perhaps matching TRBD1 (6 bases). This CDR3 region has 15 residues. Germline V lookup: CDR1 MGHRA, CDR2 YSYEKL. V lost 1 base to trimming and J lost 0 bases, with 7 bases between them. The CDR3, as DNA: TGCGCCAGCAGCCAAGGAGGGGGCTCCTACAATGAGCAGTTCTTC. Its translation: CASSQGGGSYNEQFF.

CDR3 sequence (DNA): TGTGCCAGCAGTGGGATAACTAGCGGGAGGGCCTACGAGCAGTACTTC. Protein sequence: CASSGITSGRAYEQYF. The J gene is TRBJ2-7, the V gene TRBV2; the match to TRBD2 covers 13 bases. The V gene's germline CDR1 is SNHLY and CDR2 FYNNEI. The CDR3 totals 16 residues. V shed 4 bases, J shed 2 bases, and the junction held 5 bases outside the gene matches.

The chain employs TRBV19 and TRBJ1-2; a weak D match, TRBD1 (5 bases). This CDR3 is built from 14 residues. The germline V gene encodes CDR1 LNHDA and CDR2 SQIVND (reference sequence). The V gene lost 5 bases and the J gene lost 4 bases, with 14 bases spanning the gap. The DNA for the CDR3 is TGTGCCAGTAGTTTTAGGGGAGGGTCCTATGGCTACACCTTC. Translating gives CASSFRGGSYGYTF.

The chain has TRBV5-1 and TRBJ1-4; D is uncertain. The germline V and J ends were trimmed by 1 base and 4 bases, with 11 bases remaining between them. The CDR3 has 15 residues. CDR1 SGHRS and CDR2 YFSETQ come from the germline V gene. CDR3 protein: CASSLHPEINEKLFF. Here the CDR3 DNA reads TGCGCCAGCAGCTTGCATCCGGAGATTAATGAAAAACTGTTTTTT.

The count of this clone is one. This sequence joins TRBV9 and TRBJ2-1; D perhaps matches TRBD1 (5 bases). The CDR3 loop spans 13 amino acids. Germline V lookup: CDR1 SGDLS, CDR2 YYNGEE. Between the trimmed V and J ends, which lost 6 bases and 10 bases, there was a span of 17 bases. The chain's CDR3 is CASTETPRGEQFF. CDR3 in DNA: TGTGCCAGCACCGAAACCCCTAGGGGAGAGCAGTTCTTC.